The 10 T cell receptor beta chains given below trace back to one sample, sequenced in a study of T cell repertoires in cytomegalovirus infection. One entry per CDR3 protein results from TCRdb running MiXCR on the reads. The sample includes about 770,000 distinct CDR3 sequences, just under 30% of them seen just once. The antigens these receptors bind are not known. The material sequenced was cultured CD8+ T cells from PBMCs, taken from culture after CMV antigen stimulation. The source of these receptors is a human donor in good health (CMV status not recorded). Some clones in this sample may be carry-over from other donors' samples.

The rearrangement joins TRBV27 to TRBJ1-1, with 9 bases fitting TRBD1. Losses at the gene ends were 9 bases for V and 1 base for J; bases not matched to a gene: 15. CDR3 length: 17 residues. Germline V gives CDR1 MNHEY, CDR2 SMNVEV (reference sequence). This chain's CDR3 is CASLSIYRGRENTEAFF. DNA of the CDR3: TGTGCCAGTCTCTCCATTTACAGGGGGCGGGAGAACACTGAAGCTTTCTTT.

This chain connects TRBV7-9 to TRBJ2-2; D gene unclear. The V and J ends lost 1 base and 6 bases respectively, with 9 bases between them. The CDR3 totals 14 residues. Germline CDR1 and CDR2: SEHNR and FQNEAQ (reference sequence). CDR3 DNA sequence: TGTGCCAGCAGCTTAGTAACAGTACCCGGGGAGCTGTTTTTT. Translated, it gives CASSLVTVPGELFF. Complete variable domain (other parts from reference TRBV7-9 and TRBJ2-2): DTGVSQNPRHKITKRGQNVTFRCDPISEHNRLYWYRQTLGQGPEFLTYFQNEAQLEKSRLLSDRFSAERPKGSFSTLEIQRTEQGDSAMYLCASSLVTVPGELFFGEGSRLTVL.

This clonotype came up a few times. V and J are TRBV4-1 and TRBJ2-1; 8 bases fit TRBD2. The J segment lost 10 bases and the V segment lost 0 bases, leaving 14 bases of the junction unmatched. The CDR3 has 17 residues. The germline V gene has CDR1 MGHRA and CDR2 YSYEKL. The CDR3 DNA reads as TGCGCCAGCAGCCAAGACCATAGCGGGGCAAACTATTGGGAGCAGTTCTTC. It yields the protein CASSQDHSGANYWEQFF.

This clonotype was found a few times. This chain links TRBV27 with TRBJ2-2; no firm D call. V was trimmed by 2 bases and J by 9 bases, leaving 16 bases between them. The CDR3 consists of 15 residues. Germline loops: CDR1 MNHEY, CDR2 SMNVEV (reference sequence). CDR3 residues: CASSLTENNVWELFF. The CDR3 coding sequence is TGTGCCAGCAGTTTAACTGAAAATAACGTTTGGGAGCTGTTTTTT.

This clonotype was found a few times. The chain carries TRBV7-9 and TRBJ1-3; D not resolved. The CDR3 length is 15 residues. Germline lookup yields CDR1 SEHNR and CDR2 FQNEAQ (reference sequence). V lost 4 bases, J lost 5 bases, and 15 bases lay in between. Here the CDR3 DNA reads TGTGCCAGCAGCTCGCGGTTGAGCCCACGAAACACCATATATTTT. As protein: CASSSRLSPRNTIYF.

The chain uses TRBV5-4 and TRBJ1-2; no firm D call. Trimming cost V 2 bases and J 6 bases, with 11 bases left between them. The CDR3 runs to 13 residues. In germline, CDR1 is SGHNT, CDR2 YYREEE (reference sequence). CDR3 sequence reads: CASSLRQPHGYTF. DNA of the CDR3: TGTGCCAGCAGCTTAAGGCAGCCCCATGGCTACACCTTC.

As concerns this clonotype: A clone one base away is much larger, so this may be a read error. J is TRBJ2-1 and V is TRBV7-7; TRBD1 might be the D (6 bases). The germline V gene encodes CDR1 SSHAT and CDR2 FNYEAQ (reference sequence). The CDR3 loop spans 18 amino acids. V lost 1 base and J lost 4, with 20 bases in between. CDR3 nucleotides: TGTGCCAGCAGCTTAGGGTGGACAGTCCAAAGTCCATACAATGAGCAGTTCTTC. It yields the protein CASSLGWTVQSPYNEQFF.

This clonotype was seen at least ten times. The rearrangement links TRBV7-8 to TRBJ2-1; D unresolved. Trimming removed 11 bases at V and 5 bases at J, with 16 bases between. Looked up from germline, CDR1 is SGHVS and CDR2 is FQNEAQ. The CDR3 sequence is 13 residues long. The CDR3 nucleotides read TGTGCCGGCGGTCAAGAAGGTAACAATGAGCAGTTCTTC. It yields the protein CAGGQEGNNEQFF.

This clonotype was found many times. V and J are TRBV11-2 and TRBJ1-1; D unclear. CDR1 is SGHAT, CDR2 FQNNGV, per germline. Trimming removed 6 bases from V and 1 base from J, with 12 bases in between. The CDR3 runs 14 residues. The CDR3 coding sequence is TGTGCCAGCAGTATCGGACGGTGGAACACTGAAGCTTTCTTT. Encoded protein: CASSIGRWNTEAFF.

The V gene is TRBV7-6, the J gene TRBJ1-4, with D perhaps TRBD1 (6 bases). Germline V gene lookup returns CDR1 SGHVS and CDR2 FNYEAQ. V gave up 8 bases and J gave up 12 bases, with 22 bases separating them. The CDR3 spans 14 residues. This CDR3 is CASGVYRAPEELFF. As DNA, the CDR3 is TGTGCCAGCGGCGTCTACAGGGCGCCCGAAGAACTGTTTTTT.